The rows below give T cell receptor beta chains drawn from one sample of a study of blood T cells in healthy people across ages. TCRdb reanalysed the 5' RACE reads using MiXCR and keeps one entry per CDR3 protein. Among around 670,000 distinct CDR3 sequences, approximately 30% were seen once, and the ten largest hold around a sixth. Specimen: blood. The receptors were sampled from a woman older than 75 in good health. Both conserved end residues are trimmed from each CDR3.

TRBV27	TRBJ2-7	ASSSHRGGTYEQY
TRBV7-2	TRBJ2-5	ASSLNQRGSFQETQY
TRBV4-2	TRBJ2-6	ASSQGTENSGANVLT
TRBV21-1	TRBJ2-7	AGSRGNQGIYEQY
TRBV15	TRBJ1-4	ATSRDPGEKLF
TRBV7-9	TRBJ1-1	ASSLDRAKAF
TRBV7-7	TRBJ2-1	ASSSGTSGGSEQF
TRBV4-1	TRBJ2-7	ASSQDELGILEQY
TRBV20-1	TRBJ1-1	SARGPRGTEAF
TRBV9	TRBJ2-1	ASSARTGGSYNEQF
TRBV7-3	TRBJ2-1	ASGVGQGHNEQF
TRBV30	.	DWGGGVSSYNEQY
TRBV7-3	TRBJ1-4	ASSLIPVSGKEKLF
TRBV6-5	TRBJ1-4	ASSQTEPPGKLF
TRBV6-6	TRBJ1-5	ASSYLGARGNQPQH
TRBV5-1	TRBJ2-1	ASSLAYGGYDEQF
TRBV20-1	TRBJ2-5	SATAGGKRDEQY
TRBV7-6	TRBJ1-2	ASSSPQTGTDYGYT
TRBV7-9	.	ASGPGTGTLYNEQY
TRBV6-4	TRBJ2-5	ASLKPGKVY
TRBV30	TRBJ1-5	AWTPSQGNQPQH
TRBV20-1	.	SATPDRTGYEQY
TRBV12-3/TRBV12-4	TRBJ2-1	ASSSPPPPSYNEQF
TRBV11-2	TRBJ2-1	ASSSRSGLAGAFRGVVNEQF
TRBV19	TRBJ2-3	ATRLAGARTDTQY
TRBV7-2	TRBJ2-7	ASRTQGQGAQEQY
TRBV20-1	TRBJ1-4	SARGMGEKLF
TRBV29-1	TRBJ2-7	SARRGADYEQY